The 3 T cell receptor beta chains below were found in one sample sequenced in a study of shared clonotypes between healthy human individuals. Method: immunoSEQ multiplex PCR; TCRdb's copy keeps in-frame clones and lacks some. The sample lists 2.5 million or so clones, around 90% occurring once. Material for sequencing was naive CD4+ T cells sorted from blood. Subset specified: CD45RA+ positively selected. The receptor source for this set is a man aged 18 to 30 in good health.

The CDR3 sequence: CASSQDRLKETQYF. The DNA for the CDR3 is TGTGCCAGCAGCCAAGATCGTCTTAAAGAGACCCAGTACTTC. The chain links TRBV4-2 to TRBJ2-5; no reliable D call. The CDR3 totals 14 residues. Germline CDR1 reads LGHNA; CDR2 reads YNFKEQ. V lost 0 bases to trimming and J lost 3 bases, with 8 bases between them.

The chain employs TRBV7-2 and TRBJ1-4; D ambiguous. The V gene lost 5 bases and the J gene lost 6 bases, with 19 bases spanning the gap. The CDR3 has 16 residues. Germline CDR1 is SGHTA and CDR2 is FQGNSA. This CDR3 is CASSPIRRSLDEKLFF. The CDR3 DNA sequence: TGTGCCAGCAGCCCGATTAGACGGTCCCTAGATGAAAAACTGTTTTTT.

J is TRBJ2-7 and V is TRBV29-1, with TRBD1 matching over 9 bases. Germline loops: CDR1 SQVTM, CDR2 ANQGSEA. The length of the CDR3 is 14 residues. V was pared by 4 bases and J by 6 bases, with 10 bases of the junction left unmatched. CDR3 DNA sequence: TGCAGCGTTGGTTCGGTGACAGGGGGGTTCGAGCAGTACTTC. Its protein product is CSVGSVTGGFEQYF.